The 5 T cell receptor beta chains below come from one sample, sequenced in a study of cytomegalovirus exposure and HLA in healthy donors. Vbeta (60) and Jbeta (13) primers were used in the PCR. Sequencing used immunoSEQ multiplex PCR; TCRdb keeps in-frame clones, though not all of them. Among roughly 120,000 clones listed, 65% were seen once. Input material: PBMCs. Source of these receptors: a woman aged 40 to 50 in good health and CMV-seropositive.

There are a few counts of this clone. The rearrangement joins TRBV7-8 to TRBJ1-5; 7 bases are shared with TRBD1. Germline V lookup: CDR1 SGHVS, CDR2 FQNEAQ. The CDR3 runs 14 residues. With V trimmed by 6 bases and J by 5 bases, 7 bases remained unmatched. The CDR3 DNA reads as TGTGCCAGCAGTTTTGGACAGGAATATCAGCCCCAGCATTTT. Translating it yields CASSFGQEYQPQHF.

The chain uses TRBV5-1 and TRBJ2-3; 9 nucleotides agree with TRBD2. V lost 0 bases to trimming and J lost 8 bases; unmatched junction nucleotides: 7. From germline, CDR1 is SGHRS and CDR2 YFSETQ. CDR3 length: 15 residues. The CDR3 DNA is TGCGCCAGCAGCTTGGGCCAAGGTAGCGGGGGTACGCAGTATTTT. Translation gives CASSLGQGSGGTQYF.

The genes are TRBV4-1 and TRBJ2-7; 12 bases fit TRBD2. Losses at the gene ends were 4 bases for V and 6 bases for J; bases not matched to a gene: 19. The CDR3 sequence is 19 residues long. In germline, CDR1 is MGHRA, CDR2 YSYEKL. This CDR3 reads CASSPGTSGRYFGWGEQYF. CDR3 bases: TGCGCCAGCAGCCCAGGGACTAGCGGGCGCTATTTCGGCTGGGGCGAGCAGTACTTC.

This chain joins TRBV6-5 and TRBJ1-5; TRBD1 might be the D (5 bases). Germline V lookup: CDR1 MNHEY, CDR2 SVGAGI. The CDR3 length is 14 residues. V lost 6 bases, J lost 4 bases, and 13 bases lay in between. The CDR3 DNA follows: TGTGCCAGCAGCCTTCAGGGCAGTAATCAGCCCCAGCATTTT. This gives the protein CASSLQGSNQPQHF.

This clone showed up just a few times. The rearrangement uses TRBV4-1 and TRBJ2-5; D is perhaps TRBD2 (5 bases). V was pared by 0 bases and J by 5 bases, with 16 bases between. The germline V gene encodes CDR1 MGHRA and CDR2 YSYEKL. This CDR3 is built from 16 residues. The CDR3 protein is CASSQEKVGKEETQYF. In nucleotides, the CDR3 is TGCGCCAGCAGCCAAGAGAAAGTCGGGAAGGAGGAGACCCAGTACTTC.